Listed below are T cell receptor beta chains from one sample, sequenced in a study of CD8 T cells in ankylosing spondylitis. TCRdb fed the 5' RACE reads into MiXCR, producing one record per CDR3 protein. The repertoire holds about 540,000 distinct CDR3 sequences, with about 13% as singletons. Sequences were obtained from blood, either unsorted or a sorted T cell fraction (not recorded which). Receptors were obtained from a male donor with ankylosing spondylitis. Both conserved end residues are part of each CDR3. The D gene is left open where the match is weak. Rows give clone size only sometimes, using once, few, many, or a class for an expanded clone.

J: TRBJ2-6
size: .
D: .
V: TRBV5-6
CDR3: CASTPGTGANVLTF
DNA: TGTGCCAGCACACCGGGTACGGGGGCCAACGTCCTGACTTTC

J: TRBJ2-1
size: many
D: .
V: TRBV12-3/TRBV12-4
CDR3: CASSLERGDEQFF
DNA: TGTGCCAGCAGTTTAGAGAGAGGGGATGAGCAGTTCTTC

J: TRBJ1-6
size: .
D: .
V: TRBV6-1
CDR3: CASSDRTLNSPLHF
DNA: TGTGCCAGCAGTGATAGGACCTTGAATTCACCCCTCCACTTT

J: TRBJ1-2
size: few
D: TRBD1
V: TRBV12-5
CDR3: CASGSIPGTGNYGYTF
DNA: TGTGCTAGTGGTTCCATCCCCGGGACAGGGAACTATGGCTACACCTTC

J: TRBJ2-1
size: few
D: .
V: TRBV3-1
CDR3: CASSHGGAVGEQFF
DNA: TGTGCCAGCAGCCACGGGGGCGCGGTGGGTGAGCAGTTCTTC

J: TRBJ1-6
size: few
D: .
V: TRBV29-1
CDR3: CSAGDTTLHF
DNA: TGCAGCGCAGGGGACACCACACTCCACTTT

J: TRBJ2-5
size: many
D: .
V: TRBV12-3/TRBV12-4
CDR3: CASSRDNRGETQYF
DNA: TGTGCCAGCAGTCGGGACAACAGAGGGGAGACCCAGTACTTC

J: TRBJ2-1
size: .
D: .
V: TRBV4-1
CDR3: CASSQVVWSEQFF
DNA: TGCGCCAGCAGCCAGGTCGTCTGGAGTGAGCAGTTCTTC

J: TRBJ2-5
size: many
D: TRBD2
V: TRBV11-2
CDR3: CASSLGLAGPMETQYF
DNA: TGTGCCAGCAGCTTAGGGCTAGCGGGGCCCATGGAGACCCAGTACTTC

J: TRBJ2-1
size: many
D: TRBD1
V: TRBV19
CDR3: CASSIRDSYNEQFF
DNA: TGTGCCAGCAGCATCCGGGACAGCTACAATGAGCAGTTCTTC

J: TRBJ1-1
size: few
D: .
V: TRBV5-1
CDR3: CASSYDPLNTEAFF
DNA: TGCGCCAGCAGTTATGATCCCCTGAACACTGAAGCTTTCTTT

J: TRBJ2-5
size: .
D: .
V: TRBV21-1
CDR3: CASSKKEKEETQYF
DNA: TGTGCCAGCAGCAAAAAGGAAAAGGAAGAGACCCAGTACTTC

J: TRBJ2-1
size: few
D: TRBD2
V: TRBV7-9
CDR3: CASSLSSGTSYNEQFF
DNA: TGTGCCAGCAGCTTATCGAGCGGGACCTCCTACAATGAGCAGTTCTTC

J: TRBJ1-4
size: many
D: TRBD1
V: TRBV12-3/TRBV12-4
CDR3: CASSRIRGLGEKLFF
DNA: TGTGCCAGCAGCCGTATCAGGGGGCTGGGGGAAAAACTGTTTTTT

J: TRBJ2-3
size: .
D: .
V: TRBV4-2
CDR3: CASSLKVVVRQIITDTRYF
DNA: TGTGCCAGCAGCCTCAAGGTGGTTGTGAGACAGATCATCACAGATACGCGGTATTTT

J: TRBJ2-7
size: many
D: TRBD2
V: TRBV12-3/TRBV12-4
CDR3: CASRSGTSGTYEQYF
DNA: TGTGCCAGCAGATCCGGGACTAGCGGAACCTACGAGCAGTACTTC

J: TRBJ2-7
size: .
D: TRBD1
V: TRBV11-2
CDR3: CASSTDRGDEQYF
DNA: TGTGCCAGCAGCACCGACAGGGGAGACGAGCAGTACTTC

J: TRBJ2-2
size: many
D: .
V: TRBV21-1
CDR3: CASSKVGGGTEELFF
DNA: .

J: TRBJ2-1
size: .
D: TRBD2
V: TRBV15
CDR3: CATSRVASGNRNEQFF
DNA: TGTGCCACCAGCAGAGTAGCTAGCGGGAACCGTAATGAGCAGTTCTTC

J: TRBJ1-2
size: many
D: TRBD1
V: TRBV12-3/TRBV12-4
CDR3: CASSLEIWTGISGYTF
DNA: TGTGCCAGCAGTTTAGAGATCTGGACAGGGATCAGTGGCTACACCTTC

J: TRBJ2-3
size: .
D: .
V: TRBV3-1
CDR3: CASSPLGGNTQYF
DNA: TGTGCCAGCAGCCCCCTTGGGGGAAATACGCAGTATTTT

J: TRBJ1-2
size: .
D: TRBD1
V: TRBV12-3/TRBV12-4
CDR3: CASSFEDRGRGYTF
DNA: TGTGCCAGCAGTTTTGAGGACAGGGGGCGAGGCTACACCTTC

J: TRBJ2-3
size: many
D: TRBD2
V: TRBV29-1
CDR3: CSVESSGRADTQYF
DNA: TGCAGCGTTGAATCCAGCGGGAGAGCAGATACGCAGTATTTT

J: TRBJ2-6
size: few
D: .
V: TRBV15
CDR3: CATSRDRSGRGLSGANVLTF
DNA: TGTGCCACCAGCAGAGATCGAAGTGGCAGGGGACTCTCTGGGGCCAACGTCCTGACTTTC

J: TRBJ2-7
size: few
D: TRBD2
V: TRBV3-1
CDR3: CASSVSSGSYEQYF
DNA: TGTGCCAGCAGCGTTTCTAGCGGGAGCTACGAGCAGTACTTC

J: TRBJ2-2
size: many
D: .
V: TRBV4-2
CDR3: CASSQASREGTGELFF
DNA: TGTGCCAGCAGCCAAGCTTCGCGGGAAGGTACCGGGGAGCTGTTTTTT

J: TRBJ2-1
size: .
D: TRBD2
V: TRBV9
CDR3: CASSVERWGAGVGNEQFF
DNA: TGTGCCAGCAGCGTAGAGAGATGGGGAGCGGGAGTAGGCAATGAGCAGTTCTTC

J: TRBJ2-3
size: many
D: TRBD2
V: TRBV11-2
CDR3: CASSLLAGEADTQYF
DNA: TGTGCCAGCAGCTTACTAGCGGGAGAGGCAGATACGCAGTATTTT

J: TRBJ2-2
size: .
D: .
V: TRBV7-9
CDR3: CASSSSGSNTGELFF
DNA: TGTGCCAGCAGCAGCTCCGGGTCAAACACCGGGGAGCTGTTTTTT

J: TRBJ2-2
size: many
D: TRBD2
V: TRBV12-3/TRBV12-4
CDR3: CASSPSGRLTGELFF
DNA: TGTGCCAGCAGCCCAAGCGGGAGGCTCACCGGGGAGCTGTTTTTT

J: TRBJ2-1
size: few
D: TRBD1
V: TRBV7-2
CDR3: CASSPNRGILVNEQFF
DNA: TGTGCCAGCAGCCCCAACAGGGGGATCCTCGTAAATGAGCAGTTCTTC

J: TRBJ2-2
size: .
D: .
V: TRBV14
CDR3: CASRSRDQAYTGELFF
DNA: TGTGCCAGCAGGTCCCGGGACCAAGCTTACACCGGGGAGCTGTTTTTT

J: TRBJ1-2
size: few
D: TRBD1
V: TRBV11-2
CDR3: CASSPTTGDFGYTF
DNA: TGTGCCAGCAGCCCAACGACAGGGGATTTTGGCTACACCTTC

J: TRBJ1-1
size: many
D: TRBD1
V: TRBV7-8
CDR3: CASSSRQGRTRTEAFF
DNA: TGTGCCAGCAGCTCTCGACAGGGACGGACGAGGACTGAAGCTTTCTTT

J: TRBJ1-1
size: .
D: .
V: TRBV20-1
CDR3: CSARRGARNTEAFF
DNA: TGCAGTGCTAGACGTGGGGCCAGGAACACTGAAGCTTTCTTT

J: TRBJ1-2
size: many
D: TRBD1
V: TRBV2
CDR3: CASNLQGAPNYGYTF
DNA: TGTGCCAGCAACCTACAGGGGGCGCCTAACTATGGCTACACCTTC

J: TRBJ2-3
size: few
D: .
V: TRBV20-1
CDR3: CSACVATDTQYF
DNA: TGCAGTGCTTGTGTAGCAACAGATACGCAGTATTTT

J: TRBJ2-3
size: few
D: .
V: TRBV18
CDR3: CASSPPAAVSTDTQYF
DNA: TGTGCCAGCTCACCACCGGCGGCTGTAAGCACAGATACGCAGTATTTT

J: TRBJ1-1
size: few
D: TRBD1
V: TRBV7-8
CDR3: CASSLRDRVSAEAFF
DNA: TGTGCCAGCAGCTTACGAGACAGGGTGTCCGCTGAAGCTTTCTTT

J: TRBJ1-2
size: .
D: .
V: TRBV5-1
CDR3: CASRHTLQGTYGYTF
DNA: TGCGCCAGCAGACATACCCTGCAGGGGACCTATGGCTACACCTTC

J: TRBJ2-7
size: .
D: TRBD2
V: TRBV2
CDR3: CASSETPGTRVHEQYF
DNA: TGTGCCAGCAGTGAAACCCCCGGGACTAGAGTACACGAGCAGTACTTC

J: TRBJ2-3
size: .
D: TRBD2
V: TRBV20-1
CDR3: CSARRFSGRDDTQYF
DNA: TGCAGTGCTCGCCGCTTTAGCGGGAGAGATGATACGCAGTATTTT

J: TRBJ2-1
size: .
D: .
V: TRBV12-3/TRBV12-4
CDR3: CASSFRTAQYNEQFF
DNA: TGTGCCAGCAGTTTCCGTACAGCGCAATACAATGAGCAGTTCTTC

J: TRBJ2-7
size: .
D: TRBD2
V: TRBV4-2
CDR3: CASSPQGNSGSDEQYF
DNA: TGTGCCAGCAGCCCCCAAGGCAATAGCGGGAGTGACGAGCAGTACTTC

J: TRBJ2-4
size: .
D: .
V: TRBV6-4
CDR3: CASSPQGGENIQYF
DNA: TGTGCCAGCAGCCCACAGGGAGGAGAAAACATTCAGTACTTC